This TCR beta chain was found in a study of CD8+CD57+ T cells in acquired aplastic anemia. Study-level information: On average, sorted CD4+ and CD8+ cells gave 3 to 4 ug of DNA. About 10 million reads, on average, were obtained for CD4+ cells from healthy donors. Study-wide results and limits: Patients and controls shared roughly 31 CD8+ CDR3 sequences, highly expressed in patients. Patients did not significantly differ from controls in CD8+ Simpson's diversity.

Genomic DNA acted as the template from which TCR beta VDJ combination and CDR3 sequence profiling were carried out. TCRdb reanalysed the reads using MiXCR and keeps one entry per CDR3 protein. The data hold around 190,000 distinct CDR3 sequences, with approximately 49% observed a single time. CDR3 length equals 15 residues. CDR1 and CDR2 (germline): SSHAT, FNYEAQ (reference sequence). A remark on this clonotype: Antigen unknown. Germline is not matched at one junction end, which may reflect a read error.

Sequenced material: sorted CD4+, CD8+, or CD8+CD57+ T cells (not recorded which) from PBMCs. This chain uses TRBV7-7 with TRBJ2-2; D remains unclear. The TCR was taken from a human donor in good health, serving as a control. The CDR3 bases are TGTGCTAGCAGCTTAGAACTTGGCATCACCGGGGAGCTGTTTTTT. Its translation: CASSLELGITGELFF. Using reference TRBV7-7 and TRBJ2-2 for the parts outside the CDR3, the full variable domain is GAGVSQSPRYKVTKRGQDVTLRCDPISSHATLYWYQQALGQGPEFLTYFNYEAQPDKSGLPSDRFSAERPEGSISTLTIQRTEQRDSAMYRCASSLELGITGELFFGEGSRLTVL.